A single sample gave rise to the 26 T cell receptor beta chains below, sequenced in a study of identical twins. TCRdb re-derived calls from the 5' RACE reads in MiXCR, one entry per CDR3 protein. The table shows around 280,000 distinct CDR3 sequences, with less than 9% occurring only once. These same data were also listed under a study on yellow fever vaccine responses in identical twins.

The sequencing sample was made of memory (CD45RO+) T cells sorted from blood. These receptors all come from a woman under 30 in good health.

CDR3 coding DNA: TGTGCCAGCTCACAGCGGACTAGCGGGAGGGGTACAGATACGCAGTATTTT. Protein product: CASSQRTSGRGTDTQYF. The gene calls are TRBV18 and TRBJ2-3; TRBD2 aligns across 15 bases. Germline CDR1 is KGHSH and CDR2 is LQKENI. Trimming removed 4 bases from V and 3 bases from J; junction bases left unmatched: 5. The CDR3 contains 17 residues.

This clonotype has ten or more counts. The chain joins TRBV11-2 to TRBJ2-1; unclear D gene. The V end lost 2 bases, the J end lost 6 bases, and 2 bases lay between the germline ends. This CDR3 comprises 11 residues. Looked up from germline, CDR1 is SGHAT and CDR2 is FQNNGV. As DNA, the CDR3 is TGTGCCAGCAGCTTACTCAATGAGCAGTTCTTC. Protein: CASSLLNEQFF.

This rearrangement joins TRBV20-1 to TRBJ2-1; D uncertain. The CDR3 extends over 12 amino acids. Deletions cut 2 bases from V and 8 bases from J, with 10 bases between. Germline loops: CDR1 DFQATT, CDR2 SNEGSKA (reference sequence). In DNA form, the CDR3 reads TGCAGTGCTAGAATAGGGAACGATGAGCAGTTCTTC. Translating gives CSARIGNDEQFF.

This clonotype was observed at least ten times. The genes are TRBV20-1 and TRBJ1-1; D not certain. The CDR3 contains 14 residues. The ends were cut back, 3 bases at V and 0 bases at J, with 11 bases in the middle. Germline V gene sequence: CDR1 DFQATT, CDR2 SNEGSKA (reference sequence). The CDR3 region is CSARAGLVNTEAFF. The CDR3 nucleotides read TGCAGTGCTAGGGCGGGATTAGTGAACACTGAAGCTTTCTTT.

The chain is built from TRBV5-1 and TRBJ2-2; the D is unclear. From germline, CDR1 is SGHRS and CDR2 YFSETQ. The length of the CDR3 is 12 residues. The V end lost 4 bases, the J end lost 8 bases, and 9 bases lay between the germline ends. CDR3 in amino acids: CASSVDPGELFF. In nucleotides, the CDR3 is TGCGCCAGCAGCGTAGATCCGGGGGAGCTGTTTTTT.

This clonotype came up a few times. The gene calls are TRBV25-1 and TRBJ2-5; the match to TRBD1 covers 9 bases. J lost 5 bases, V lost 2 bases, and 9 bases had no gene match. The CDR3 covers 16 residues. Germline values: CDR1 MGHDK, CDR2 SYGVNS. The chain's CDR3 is CASSEGQGKKWETQYF. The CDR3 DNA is TGTGCCAGCAGTGAAGGACAGGGGAAGAAATGGGAGACCCAGTACTTC.

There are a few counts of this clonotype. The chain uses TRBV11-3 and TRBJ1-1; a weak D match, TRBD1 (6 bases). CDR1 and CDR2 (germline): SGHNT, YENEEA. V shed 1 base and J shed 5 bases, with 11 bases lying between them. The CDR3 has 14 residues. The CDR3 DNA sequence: TGTGCCAGCAGCTTAGGCGCTCAGGGGACTGAAGCTTTCTTT. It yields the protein CASSLGAQGTEAFF.

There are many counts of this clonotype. The CDR3 spells CASRGVAGDLNSYNEQFF. As DNA, the CDR3 is TGCGCCAGCAGGGGGGTAGCGGGAGACCTCAACTCCTACAATGAGCAGTTCTTC. This chain connects TRBV5-1 to TRBJ2-1, with 9 nucleotides matching TRBD2. The CDR3 length is 18 residues. The germline gives CDR1 SGHRS, CDR2 YFSETQ. With V trimmed by 5 bases and J by 0 bases, 12 bases remained unmatched.

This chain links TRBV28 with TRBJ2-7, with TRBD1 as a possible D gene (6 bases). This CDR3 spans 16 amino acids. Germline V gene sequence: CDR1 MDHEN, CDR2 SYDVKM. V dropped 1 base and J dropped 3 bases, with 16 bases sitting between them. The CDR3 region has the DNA TGTGCCAGCAGTTTATCCGGTAGAGGACAGAGCTACGAGCAGTACTTC. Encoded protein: CASSLSGRGQSYEQYF.

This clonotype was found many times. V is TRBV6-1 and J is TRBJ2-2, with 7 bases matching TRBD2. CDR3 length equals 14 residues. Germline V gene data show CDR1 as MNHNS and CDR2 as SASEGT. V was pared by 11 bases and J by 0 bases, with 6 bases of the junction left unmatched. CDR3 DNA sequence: TGTGCCCGGGGGGAGGGAGCGAACACCGGGGAGCTGTTTTTT. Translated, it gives CARGEGANTGELFF.

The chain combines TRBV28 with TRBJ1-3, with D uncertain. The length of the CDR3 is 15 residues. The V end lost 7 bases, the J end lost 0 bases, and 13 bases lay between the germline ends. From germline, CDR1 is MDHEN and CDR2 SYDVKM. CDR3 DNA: TGTGCCAGCAAGAGTCAGGTCAACTCTGGAAACACCATATATTTT. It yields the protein CASKSQVNSGNTIYF. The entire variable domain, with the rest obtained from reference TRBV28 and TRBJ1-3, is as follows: DVKVTQSSRYLVKRTGEKVFLECVQDMDHENMFWYRQDPGLGLRLIYFSYDVKMKEKGDIPEGYSVSREKKERFSLILESASTNQTSMYLCASKSQVNSGNTIYFGEGSWLTVV.

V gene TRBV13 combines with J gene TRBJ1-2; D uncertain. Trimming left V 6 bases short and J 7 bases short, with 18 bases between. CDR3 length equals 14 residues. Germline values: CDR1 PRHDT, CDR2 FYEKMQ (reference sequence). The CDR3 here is CASSFRGGEGGYTF. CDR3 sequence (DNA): TGTGCCAGCAGTTTTCGAGGCGGAGAGGGTGGCTACACCTTC.

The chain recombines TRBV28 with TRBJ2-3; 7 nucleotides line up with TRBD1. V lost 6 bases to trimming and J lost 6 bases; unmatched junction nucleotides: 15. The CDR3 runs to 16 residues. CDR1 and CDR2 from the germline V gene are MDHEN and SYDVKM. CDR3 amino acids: CASSRAGTAWSDTQYF. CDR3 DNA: TGTGCCAGCAGCCGGGCCGGGACAGCCTGGTCGGATACGCAGTATTTT. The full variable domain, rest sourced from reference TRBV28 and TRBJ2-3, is DVKVTQSSRYLVKRTGEKVFLECVQDMDHENMFWYRQDPGLGLRLIYFSYDVKMKEKGDIPEGYSVSREKKERFSLILESASTNQTSMYLCASSRAGTAWSDTQYFGPGTRLTVL.

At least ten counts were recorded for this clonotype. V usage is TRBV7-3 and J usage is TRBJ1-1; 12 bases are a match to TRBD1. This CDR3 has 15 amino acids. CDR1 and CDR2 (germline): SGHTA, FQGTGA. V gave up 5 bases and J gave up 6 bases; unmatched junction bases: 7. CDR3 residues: CASSPGQGAVAEAFF. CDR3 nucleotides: TGTGCCAGCAGCCCGGGACAGGGGGCTGTCGCTGAAGCTTTCTTT.

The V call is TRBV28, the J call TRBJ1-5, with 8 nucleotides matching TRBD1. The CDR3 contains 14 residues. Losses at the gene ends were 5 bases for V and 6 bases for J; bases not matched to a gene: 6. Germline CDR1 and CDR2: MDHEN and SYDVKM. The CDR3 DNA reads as TGTGCCAGCAGTAAGGACAGGGAGGGTCAGCCCCAGCATTTT. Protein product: CASSKDREGQPQHF.

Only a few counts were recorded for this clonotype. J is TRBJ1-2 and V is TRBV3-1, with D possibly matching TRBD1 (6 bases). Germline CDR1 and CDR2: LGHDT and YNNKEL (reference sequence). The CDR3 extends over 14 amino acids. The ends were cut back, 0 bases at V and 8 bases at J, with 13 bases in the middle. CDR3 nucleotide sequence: TGTGCCAGCAGCCAAGAAGTGACAGGTGGCGGCTACACCTTC. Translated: CASSQEVTGGGYTF.

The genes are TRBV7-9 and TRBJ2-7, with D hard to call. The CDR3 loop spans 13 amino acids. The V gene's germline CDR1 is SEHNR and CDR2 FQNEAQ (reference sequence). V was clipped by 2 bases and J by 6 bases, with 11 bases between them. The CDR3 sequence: CASSLIQAREQYF. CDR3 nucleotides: TGTGCCAGCAGCTTAATTCAAGCTCGCGAGCAGTACTTC.

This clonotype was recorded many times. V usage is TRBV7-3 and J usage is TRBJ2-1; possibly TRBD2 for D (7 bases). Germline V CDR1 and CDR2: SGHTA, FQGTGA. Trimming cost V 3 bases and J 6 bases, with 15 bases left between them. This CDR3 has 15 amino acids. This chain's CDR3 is CASSFVGGGGNEQFF. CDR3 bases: TGTGCCAGCAGCTTTGTGGGGGGAGGGGGCAATGAGCAGTTCTTC.

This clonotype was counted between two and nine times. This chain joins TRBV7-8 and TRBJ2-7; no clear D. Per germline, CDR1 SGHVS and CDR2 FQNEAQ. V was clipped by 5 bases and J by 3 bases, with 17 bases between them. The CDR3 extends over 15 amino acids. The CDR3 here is CASSPDPLTFYEQYF. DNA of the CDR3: TGTGCCAGCAGCCCGGACCCACTAACCTTCTACGAGCAGTACTTC.

The CDR3 sequence is CASRDSGRSYEQYF. DNA of the CDR3: TGTGCCAGCAGGGATAGCGGGCGGTCCTACGAGCAGTACTTC. The chain has TRBV25-1 and TRBJ2-7; 7 nucleotides align to TRBD2. After removal of 6 bases from V and 1 base from J, the junction contained 6 bases not matched to a gene. The CDR3 is 14 amino acids. Germline CDR1 reads MGHDK; CDR2 reads SYGVNS.

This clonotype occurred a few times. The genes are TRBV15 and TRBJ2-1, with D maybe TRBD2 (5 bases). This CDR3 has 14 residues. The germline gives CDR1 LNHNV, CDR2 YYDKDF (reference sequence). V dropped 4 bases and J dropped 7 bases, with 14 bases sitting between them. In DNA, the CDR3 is TGTGCCACCAGCATTCCCCGGGGTGGGAATGAGCAGTTCTTC. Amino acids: CATSIPRGGNEQFF. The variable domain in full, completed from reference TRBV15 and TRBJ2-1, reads DAMVIQNPRYQVTQFGKPVTLSCSQTLNHNVMYWYQQKSSQAPKLLFHYYDKDFNNEADTPDNFQSRRPNTSFCFLDIRSPGLGDTAMYLCATSIPRGGNEQFFGPGTRLTVL.

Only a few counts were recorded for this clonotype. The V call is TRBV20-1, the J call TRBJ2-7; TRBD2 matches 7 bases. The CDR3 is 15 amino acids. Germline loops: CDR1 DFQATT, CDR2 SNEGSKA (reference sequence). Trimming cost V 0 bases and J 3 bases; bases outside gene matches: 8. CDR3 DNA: TGCAGTGCTAGAGATCATAGGCTAGCGGTCTACGAGCAGTACTTC. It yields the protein CSARDHRLAVYEQYF.

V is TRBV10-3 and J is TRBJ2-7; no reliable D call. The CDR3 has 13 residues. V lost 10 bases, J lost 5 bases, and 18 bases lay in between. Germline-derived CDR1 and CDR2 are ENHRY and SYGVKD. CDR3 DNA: TGTGCCACCAACTCGAAGGGTCTCGACGAGCAGTACGTC. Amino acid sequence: CATNSKGLDEQYV.

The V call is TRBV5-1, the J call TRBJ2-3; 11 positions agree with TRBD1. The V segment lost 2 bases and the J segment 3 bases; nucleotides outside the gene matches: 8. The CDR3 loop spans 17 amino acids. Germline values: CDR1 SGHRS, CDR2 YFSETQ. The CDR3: CASSLQPGQGVTDTQYF. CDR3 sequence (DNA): TGCGCCAGCAGCTTACAACCGGGACAGGGGGTGACAGATACGCAGTATTTT.

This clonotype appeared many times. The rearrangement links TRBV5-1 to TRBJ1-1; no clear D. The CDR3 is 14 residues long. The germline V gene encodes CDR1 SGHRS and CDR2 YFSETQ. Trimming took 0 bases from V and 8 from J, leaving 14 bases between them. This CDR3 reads CASSLELGRPEAFF. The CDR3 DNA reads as TGCGCCAGCAGCTTGGAGTTAGGACGTCCCGAAGCTTTCTTT.

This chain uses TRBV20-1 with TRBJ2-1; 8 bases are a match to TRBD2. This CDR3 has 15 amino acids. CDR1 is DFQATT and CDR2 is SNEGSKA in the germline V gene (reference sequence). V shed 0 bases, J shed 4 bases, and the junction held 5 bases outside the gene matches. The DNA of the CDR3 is TGCAGTGCTAGAGATACGGGAGGGGGTTACAATGAGCAGTTCTTC. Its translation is CSARDTGGGYNEQFF.